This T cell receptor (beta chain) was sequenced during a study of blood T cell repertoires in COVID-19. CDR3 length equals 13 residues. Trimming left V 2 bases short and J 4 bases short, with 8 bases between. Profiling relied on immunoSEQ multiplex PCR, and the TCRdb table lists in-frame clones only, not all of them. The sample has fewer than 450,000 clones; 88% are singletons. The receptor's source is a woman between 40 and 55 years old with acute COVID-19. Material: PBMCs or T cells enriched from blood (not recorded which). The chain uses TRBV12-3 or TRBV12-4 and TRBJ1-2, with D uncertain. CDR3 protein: CASSLLAGYGYTF. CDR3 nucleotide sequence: TGTGCCAGCAGTTTACTGGCAGGCTATGGCTACACCTTC.